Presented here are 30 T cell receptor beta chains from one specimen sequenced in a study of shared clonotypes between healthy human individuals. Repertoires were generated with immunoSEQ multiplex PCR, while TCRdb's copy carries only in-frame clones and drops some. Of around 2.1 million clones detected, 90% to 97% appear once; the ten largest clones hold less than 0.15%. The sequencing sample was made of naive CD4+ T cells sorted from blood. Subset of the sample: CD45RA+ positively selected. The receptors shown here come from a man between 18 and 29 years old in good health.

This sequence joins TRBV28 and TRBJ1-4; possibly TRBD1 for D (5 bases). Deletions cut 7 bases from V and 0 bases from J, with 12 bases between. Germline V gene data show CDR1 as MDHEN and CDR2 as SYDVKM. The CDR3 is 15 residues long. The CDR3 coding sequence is TGTGCCAGCAAGCTAAGGGGAACAACTAATGAAAAACTGTTTTTT. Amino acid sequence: CASKLRGTTNEKLFF.

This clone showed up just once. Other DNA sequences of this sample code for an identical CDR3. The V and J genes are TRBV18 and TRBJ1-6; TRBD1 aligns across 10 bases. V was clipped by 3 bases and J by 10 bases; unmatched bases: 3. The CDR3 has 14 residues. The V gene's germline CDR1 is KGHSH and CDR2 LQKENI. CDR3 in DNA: TGTGCCAGCTCACCGGGGACAGGGGACTCACCCCTCCACTTT. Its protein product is CASSPGTGDSPLHF.

The CDR3 here is CASSVPGNTEAFF. The CDR3 region has the DNA TGTGCCAGCAGTGTACCGGGGAACACTGAAGCTTTCTTT. The J gene is TRBJ1-1, the V gene TRBV25-1; D not certain. CDR3 length: 13 amino acids. CDR1 and CDR2 from the germline V gene are MGHDK and SYGVNS. V was pared by 4 bases and J by 1 base, with 7 bases between.

As DNA, the CDR3 is TGTGCCATCAGTACAGGGGGAGAGACCCAGTACTTC. Its protein product is CAISTGGETQYF. This chain joins TRBV10-3 and TRBJ2-5; 8 bases match TRBD1. Germline-derived CDR1 and CDR2 are ENHRY and SYGVKD. This CDR3 has 12 amino acids. V lost 5 bases, J lost 4 bases, and 0 bases stayed unmatched.

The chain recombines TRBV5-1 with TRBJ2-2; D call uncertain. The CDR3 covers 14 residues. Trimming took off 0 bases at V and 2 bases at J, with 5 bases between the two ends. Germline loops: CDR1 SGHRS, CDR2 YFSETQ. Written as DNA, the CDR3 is TGCGCCAGCAGCTTGGAGGAAAACACCGGGGAGCTGTTTTTT. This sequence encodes CASSLEENTGELFF.

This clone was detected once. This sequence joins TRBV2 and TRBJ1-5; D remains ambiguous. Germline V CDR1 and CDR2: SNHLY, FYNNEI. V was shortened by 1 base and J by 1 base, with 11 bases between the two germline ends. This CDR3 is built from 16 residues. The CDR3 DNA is TGTGCCAGCAGTGAAGGGGTAACCTGGAGCAATCAGCCCCAGCATTTT. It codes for CASSEGVTWSNQPQHF.

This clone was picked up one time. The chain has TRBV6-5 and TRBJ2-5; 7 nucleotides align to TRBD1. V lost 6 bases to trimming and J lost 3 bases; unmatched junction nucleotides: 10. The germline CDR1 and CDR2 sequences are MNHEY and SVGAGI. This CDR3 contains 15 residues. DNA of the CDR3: TGTGCCAGCAGGACAGGGAGTCTAGGGGAAGAGACCCAGTACTTC. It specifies CASRTGSLGEETQYF.

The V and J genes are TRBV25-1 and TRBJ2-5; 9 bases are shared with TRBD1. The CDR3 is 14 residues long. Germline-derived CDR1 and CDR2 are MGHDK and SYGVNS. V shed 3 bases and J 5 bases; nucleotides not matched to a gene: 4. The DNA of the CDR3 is TGTGCCAGCAGTGATCGACAGGGGGAGGAGACCCAGTACTTC. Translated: CASSDRQGEETQYF.

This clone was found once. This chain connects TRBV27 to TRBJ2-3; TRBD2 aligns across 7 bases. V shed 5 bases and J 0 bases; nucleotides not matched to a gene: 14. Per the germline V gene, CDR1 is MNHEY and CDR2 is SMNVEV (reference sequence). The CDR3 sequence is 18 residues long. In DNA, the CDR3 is TGTGCCAGCAGTCCCCGACCCACTAGCGTTCCTAGCACAGATACGCAGTATTTT. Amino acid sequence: CASSPRPTSVPSTDTQYF.

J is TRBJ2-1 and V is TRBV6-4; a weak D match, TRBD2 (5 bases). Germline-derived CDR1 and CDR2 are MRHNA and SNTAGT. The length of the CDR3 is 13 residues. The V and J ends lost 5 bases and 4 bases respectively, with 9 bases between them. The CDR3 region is CASSPEGYNEQFF. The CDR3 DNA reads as TGTGCCAGCAGTCCCGAGGGATACAATGAGCAGTTCTTC.

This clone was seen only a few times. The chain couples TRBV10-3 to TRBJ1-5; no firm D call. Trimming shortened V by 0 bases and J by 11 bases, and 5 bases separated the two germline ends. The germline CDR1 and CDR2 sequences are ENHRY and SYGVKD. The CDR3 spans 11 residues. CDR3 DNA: TGTGCCATCAGTGAGTCGGGGACCCAGCATTTT. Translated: CAISESGTQHF.

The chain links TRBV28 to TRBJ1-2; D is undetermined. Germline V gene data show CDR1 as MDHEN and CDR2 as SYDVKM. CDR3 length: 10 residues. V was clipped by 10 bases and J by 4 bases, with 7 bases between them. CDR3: CAIGPYGYTF. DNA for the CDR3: TGTGCCATAGGTCCCTATGGCTACACCTTC.

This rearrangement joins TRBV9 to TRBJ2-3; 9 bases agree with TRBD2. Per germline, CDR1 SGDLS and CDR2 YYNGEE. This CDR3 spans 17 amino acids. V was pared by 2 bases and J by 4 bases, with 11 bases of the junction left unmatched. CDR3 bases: TGTGCCAGCAGCGTCTCATTAGCGGGAGTGGGGCCAGATACGCAGTATTTT. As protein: CASSVSLAGVGPDTQYF.

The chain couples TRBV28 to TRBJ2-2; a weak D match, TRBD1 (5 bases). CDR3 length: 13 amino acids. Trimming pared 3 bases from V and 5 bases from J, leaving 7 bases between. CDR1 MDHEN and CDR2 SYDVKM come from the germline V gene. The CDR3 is CASSFRETGELFF. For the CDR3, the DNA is TGTGCCAGCAGTTTCAGGGAAACCGGGGAGCTGTTTTTT.

The CDR3 sequence: CASSPVVGYTF. The CDR3 DNA follows: TGTGCCAGCAGCCCTGTTGTGGGCTACACCTTC. The rearrangement links TRBV28 to TRBJ1-2; D is unclear. The CDR3 totals 11 residues. V shed 6 bases and J shed 8 bases, with 10 bases lying between them. CDR1 is MDHEN, CDR2 SYDVKM, per germline.

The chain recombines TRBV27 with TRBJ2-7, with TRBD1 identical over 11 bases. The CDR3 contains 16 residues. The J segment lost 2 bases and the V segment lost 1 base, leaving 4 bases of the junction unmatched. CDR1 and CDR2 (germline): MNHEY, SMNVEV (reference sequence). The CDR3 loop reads CASSLWVGQGAYEQYF. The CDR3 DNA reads TGTGCCAGCAGTTTATGGGTGGGACAGGGGGCCTACGAGCAGTACTTC.

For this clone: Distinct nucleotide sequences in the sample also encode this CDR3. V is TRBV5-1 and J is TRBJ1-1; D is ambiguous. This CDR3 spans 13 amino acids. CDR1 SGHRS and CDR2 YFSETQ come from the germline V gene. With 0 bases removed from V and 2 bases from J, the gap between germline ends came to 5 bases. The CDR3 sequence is CASSLEGNTEAFF. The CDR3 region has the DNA TGCGCCAGCAGCTTGGAAGGCAACACTGAAGCTTTCTTT.

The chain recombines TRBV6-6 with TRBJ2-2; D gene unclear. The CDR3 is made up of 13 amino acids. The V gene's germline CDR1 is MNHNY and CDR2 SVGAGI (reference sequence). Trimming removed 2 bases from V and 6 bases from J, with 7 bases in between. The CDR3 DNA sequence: TGTGCCAGCAGTTACATGCGTGCCGGGGAGCTGTTTTTT. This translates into CASSYMRAGELFF.

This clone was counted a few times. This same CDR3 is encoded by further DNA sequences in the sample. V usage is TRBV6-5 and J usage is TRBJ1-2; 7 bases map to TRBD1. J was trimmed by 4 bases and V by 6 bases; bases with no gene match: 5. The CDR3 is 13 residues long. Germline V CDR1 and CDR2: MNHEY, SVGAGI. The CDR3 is CASSRRDSYGYTF. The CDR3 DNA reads TGTGCCAGCAGCCGAAGGGACAGCTATGGCTACACCTTC.

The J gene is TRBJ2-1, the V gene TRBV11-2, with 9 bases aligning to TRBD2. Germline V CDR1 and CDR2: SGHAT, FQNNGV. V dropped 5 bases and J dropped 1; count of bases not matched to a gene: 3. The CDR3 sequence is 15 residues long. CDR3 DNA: TGTGCCAGCAGCCCGCGGGAGGGTTCCTACAATGAGCAGTTCTTC. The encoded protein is CASSPREGSYNEQFF. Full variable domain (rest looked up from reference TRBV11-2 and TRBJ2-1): EAGVAQSPRYKIIEKRQSVAFWCNPISGHATLYWYQQILGQGPKLLIQFQNNGVVDDSQLPKDRFSAERLKGVDSTLKIQPAKLEDSAVYLCASSPREGSYNEQFFGPGTRLTVL.

CDR3 in DNA: TGCGCCAGCAGCTTGGAGGGGGACAGGGGTAAGGAGCAGTTCTTC. Encoded protein: CASSLEGDRGKEQFF. The rearrangement links TRBV5-1 to TRBJ2-1; the match to TRBD1 covers 10 bases. J lost 10 bases, V lost 0 bases, and 7 bases had no gene match. This CDR3 has 15 amino acids. Germline assignment: CDR1 SGHRS and CDR2 YFSETQ.

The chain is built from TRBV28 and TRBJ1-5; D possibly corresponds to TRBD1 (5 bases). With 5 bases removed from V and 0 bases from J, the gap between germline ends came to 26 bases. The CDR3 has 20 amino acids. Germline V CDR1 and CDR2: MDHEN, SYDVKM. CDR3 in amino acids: CASSPGLLANPALSNQPQHF. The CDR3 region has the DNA TGTGCCAGCAGTCCAGGGCTATTGGCAAACCCAGCACTTAGCAATCAGCCCCAGCATTTT. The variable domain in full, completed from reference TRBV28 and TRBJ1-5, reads DVKVTQSSRYLVKRTGEKVFLECVQDMDHENMFWYRQDPGLGLRLIYFSYDVKMKEKGDIPEGYSVSREKKERFSLILESASTNQTSMYLCASSPGLLANPALSNQPQHFGDGTRLSIL.

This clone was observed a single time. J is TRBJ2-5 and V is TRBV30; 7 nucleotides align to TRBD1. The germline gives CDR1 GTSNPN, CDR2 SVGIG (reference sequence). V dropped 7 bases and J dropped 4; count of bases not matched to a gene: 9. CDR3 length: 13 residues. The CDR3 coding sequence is TGTGCCTACGAGAGGGGGCTAGGAGAGACCCAGTACTTC. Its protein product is CAYERGLGETQYF.

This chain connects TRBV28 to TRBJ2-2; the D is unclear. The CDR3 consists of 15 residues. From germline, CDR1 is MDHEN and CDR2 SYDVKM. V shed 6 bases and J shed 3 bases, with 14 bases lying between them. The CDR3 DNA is TGTGCCAGCAGGAAGCCCTCCGGAGACACCGGGGAGCTGTTTTTT. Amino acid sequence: CASRKPSGDTGELFF.

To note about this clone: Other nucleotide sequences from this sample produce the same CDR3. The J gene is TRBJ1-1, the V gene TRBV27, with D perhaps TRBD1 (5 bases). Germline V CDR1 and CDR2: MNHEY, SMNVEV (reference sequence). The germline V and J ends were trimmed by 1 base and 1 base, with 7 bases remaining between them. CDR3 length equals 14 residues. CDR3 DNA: TGTGCCAGCAGTTTATGGGGCGGGAACACTGAAGCTTTCTTT. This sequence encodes CASSLWGGNTEAFF.

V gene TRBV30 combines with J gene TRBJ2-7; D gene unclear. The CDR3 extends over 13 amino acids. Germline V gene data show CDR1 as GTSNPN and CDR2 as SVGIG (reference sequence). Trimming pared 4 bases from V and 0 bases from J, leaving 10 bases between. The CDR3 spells CAWNQALSYEQYF. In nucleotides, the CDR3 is TGTGCCTGGAATCAGGCCCTCTCCTACGAGCAGTACTTC.

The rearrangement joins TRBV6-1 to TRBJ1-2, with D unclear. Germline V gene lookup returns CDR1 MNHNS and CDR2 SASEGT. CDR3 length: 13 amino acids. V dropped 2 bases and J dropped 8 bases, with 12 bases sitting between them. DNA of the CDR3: TGTGCCAGCAGTGAAAACCCCGATGGGGGCTACACCTTC. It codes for CASSENPDGGYTF.

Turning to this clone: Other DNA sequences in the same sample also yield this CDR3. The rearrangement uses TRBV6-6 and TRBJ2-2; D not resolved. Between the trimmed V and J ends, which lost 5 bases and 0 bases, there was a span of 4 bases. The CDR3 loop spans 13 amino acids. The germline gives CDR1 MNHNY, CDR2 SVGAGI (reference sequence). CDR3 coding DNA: TGTGCCAGCAGTCCTGCGAACACCGGGGAGCTGTTTTTT. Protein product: CASSPANTGELFF.

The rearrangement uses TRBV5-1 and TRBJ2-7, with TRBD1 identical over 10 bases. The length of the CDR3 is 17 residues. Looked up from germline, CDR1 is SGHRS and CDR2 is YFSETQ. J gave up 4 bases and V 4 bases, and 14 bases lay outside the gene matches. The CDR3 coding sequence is TGCGCCAGCAGCCCCCGGACAGGGGGGACTATGGTATACGAGCAGTACTTC. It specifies CASSPRTGGTMVYEQYF.

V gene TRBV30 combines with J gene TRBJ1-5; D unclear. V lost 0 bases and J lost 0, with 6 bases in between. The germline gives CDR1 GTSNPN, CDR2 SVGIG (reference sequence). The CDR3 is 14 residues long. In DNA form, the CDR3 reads TGTGCCTGGAGTGTAGAGTATAGCAATCAGCCCCAGCATTTT. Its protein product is CAWSVEYSNQPQHF.